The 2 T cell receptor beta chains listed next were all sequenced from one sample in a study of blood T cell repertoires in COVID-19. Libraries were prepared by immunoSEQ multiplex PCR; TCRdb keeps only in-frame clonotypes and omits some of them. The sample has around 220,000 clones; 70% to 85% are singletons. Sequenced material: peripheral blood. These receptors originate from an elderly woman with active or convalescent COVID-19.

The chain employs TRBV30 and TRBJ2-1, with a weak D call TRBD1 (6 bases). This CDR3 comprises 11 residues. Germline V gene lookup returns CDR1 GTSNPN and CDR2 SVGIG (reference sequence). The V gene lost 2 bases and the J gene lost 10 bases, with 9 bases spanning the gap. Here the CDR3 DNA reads TGTGCCTGGAGTTACAGGGACGAGCAGTTCTTC. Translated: CAWSYRDEQFF.

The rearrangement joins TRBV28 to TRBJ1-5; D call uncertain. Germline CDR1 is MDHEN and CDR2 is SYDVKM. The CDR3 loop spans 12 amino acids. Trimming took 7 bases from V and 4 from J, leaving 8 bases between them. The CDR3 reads CASKSGNQPQHF. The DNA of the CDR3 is TGTGCCAGCAAATCAGGTAATCAGCCCCAGCATTTT.